This entry lists 22 T cell receptor beta chains sequenced from one sample in a study of blood T cell repertoires in COVID-19. The data were produced by immunoSEQ multiplex PCR, yet TCRdb's version contains in-frame clones alone and is incomplete. The sample includes about 150,000 clones, around 87% of them seen just once. Sequenced material: peripheral blood. These receptors were collected from a man older than 75 with acute or convalescent COVID-19.

This chain uses TRBV19 with TRBJ2-6, with D unresolved. V was clipped by 1 base and J by 0 bases, with 13 bases between them. CDR1 is LNHDA, CDR2 SQIVND, per germline (reference sequence). This CDR3 contains 18 residues. The CDR3 is CASSIGADTRSGANVLTF. The CDR3 DNA follows: TGTGCCAGTAGTATAGGGGCAGACACACGCTCTGGGGCCAACGTCCTGACTTTC.

This chain joins TRBV11-1 and TRBJ2-7, with TRBD2 matching 11 bases. Trimming cost V 0 bases and J 5 bases; bases outside gene matches: 0. The germline V gene encodes CDR1 SGHAT and CDR2 FQDESV (reference sequence). This CDR3 has 14 amino acids. The CDR3 region has the DNA TGTGCCAGCAGCTTAGCGGGACTAGCGGACGAGCAGTACTTC. Translating it yields CASSLAGLADEQYF.

In its sample, this clone was seen once. V is TRBV5-1 and J is TRBJ2-1; 9 bases are a match to TRBD2. Germline-derived CDR1 and CDR2 are SGHRS and YFSETQ. V shed 5 bases and J 3 bases; nucleotides not matched to a gene: 6. This CDR3 contains 15 residues. The CDR3 spells CASSPLAGLYNEQFF. The CDR3 DNA is TGCGCCAGCAGTCCCCTAGCGGGGCTCTACAATGAGCAGTTCTTC.

The chain recombines TRBV14 with TRBJ1-2, with D maybe TRBD1 (6 bases). Germline V gene data show CDR1 as SGHDN and CDR2 as FVKESK. The length of the CDR3 is 15 residues. V shed 0 bases and J shed 7 bases, with 15 bases lying between them. CDR3 region: CASSQDWGLVSGYTF. The CDR3 nucleotides read TGTGCCAGCAGCCAAGATTGGGGGCTAGTGAGTGGCTACACCTTC.

V and J are TRBV7-3 and TRBJ2-2; no reliable D call. The CDR3 extends over 14 amino acids. Trimming stripped 5 bases from V and 9 bases from J, with 16 bases between. Germline values: CDR1 SGHTA, CDR2 FQGTGA. CDR3 region: CASSPPYGSRELFF. The CDR3 DNA reads TGTGCCAGCAGCCCCCCCTACGGGTCCCGGGAGCTGTTTTTT.

About this clone itself: One end of the junction does not line up with germline, which may come from a read error. The chain joins TRBV27 to TRBJ1-6, with 7 bases that match TRBD1. The germline V gene has CDR1 MNHEY and CDR2 SMNVEV (reference sequence). This CDR3 is built from 19 residues. This chain's CDR3 is CASSPEQGLVLVGDSPLHF. CDR3 nucleotide sequence: TGTGCCAGCAGTCCAGAACAGGGGTTAGTTCTAGTAGGGGATTCGCCCCTCCACTTT.

Here the CDR3 reads CASSAQGVEGYTF. CDR3 DNA sequence: TGCGCCAGCAGCGCGCAGGGTGTCGAAGGCTACACCTTC. V usage is TRBV5-1 and J usage is TRBJ1-2, with D tentatively TRBD1 (5 bases). The CDR3 is 13 residues long. CDR1 SGHRS and CDR2 YFSETQ come from the germline V gene. Trimming cost V 4 bases and J 8 bases, with 15 bases left between them.

The chain combines TRBV3-1 (or the pseudogene TRBV3-2) with TRBJ2-7; D may be TRBD1 (5 bases). This CDR3 has 14 amino acids. Trimming removed 2 bases at V and 0 bases at J, with 8 bases between. Germline V lookup: CDR1 LGHDT, CDR2 YNNKEL (reference sequence). This CDR3 is CASSQLDTSYEQYF. Here the CDR3 DNA reads TGTGCCAGCAGCCAACTGGACACCTCCTACGAGCAGTACTTC.

The table lists this clone with a count of one. This chain connects TRBV3-1 (or the pseudogene TRBV3-2) to TRBJ1-1, with D maybe TRBD1 (6 bases). Per germline, CDR1 LGHDT and CDR2 YNNKEL (reference sequence). Trimming took 1 base from V and 4 from J, leaving 10 bases between them. The CDR3 is 14 amino acids. CDR3: CASSQGGLGTEAFF. CDR3 in DNA: TGTGCCAGCAGCCAAGGGGGGCTGGGCACTGAAGCTTTCTTT.

The CDR3 loop reads CASRVTGTDQPQHF. As DNA, the CDR3 is TGTGCCAGCAGGGTGACAGGGACGGATCAGCCCCAGCATTTT. The rearrangement joins TRBV27 to TRBJ1-5, with TRBD1 identical over 7 bases. The V gene end was trimmed by 6 bases and the J gene end by 5 bases; junction bases not matched to a gene: 7. This CDR3 spans 14 amino acids. Germline CDR1 MNHEY, CDR2 SMNVEV (reference sequence).

The chain couples TRBV2 to TRBJ2-1; 10 positions agree with TRBD1. The CDR3 is 17 residues long. The germline V gene has CDR1 SNHLY and CDR2 FYNNEI. V dropped 5 bases and J dropped 2; count of bases not matched to a gene: 9. The CDR3 DNA reads as TGTGCCAGCAGTCTATCTCCGGGACAGGGGACCTACAATGAGCAGTTCTTC. This translates into CASSLSPGQGTYNEQFF.

This clone showed up just a few times. The rearrangement links TRBV5-4 to TRBJ1-1; 7 bases map to TRBD1. J was trimmed by 1 base and V by 6 bases; bases with no gene match: 9. The length of the CDR3 is 15 residues. CDR1 and CDR2 (germline): SGHNT, YYREEE (reference sequence). The CDR3 region has the DNA TGTGCCAGCAACGTACAGGGGAGGACGAACACTGAAGCTTTCTTT. Encoded protein: CASNVQGRTNTEAFF.

The chain recombines TRBV9 with TRBJ1-2; D gene unclear. Germline V gene data show CDR1 as SGDLS and CDR2 as YYNGEE. V lost 1 base and J 7 bases, leaving 14 bases between the germline ends. CDR3 size: 14 residues. This CDR3 is CASSVNQAGGGYTF. DNA of the CDR3: TGTGCCAGCAGCGTAAACCAGGCAGGAGGTGGCTACACCTTC.

This clone appeared a single time. The genes are TRBV12-3 or TRBV12-4 and TRBJ2-5, with a possible D match to TRBD2 (6 bases). Trimming removed 6 bases from V and 5 bases from J, with 13 bases in between. This CDR3 comprises 13 residues. CDR3 sequence: CASSSGVGETQYF. CDR3 nucleotide sequence: TGTGCCAGCAGCTCGGGAGTAGGGGAGACCCAGTACTTC.

The chain employs TRBV5-1 and TRBJ2-5; TRBD2 might be the D (5 bases). The germline gives CDR1 SGHRS, CDR2 YFSETQ. CDR3 length equals 15 residues. V lost 4 bases and J lost 0, with 13 bases in between. The CDR3 DNA reads as TGCGCCAGCAGCCCCACGAGAGGGTACCAAGAGACCCAGTACTTC. Its translation is CASSPTRGYQETQYF.

The chain couples TRBV19 to TRBJ2-5, with D maybe TRBD1 (7 bases). CDR3 length equals 18 residues. Germline V gene sequence: CDR1 LNHDA, CDR2 SQIVND (reference sequence). Trimming stripped 5 bases from V and 1 base from J, with 23 bases between. The chain's CDR3 is CASSALPGDSGLQETQYF. The CDR3 nucleotides are TGTGCCAGTAGTGCCCTTCCGGGGGACAGCGGCCTCCAAGAGACCCAGTACTTC.

This rearrangement joins TRBV6-5 to TRBJ2-1, with 8 bases matching TRBD1. This CDR3 region has 15 residues. The germline V gene has CDR1 MNHEY and CDR2 SVGAGI. V shed 7 bases, J shed 4 bases, and the junction held 9 bases outside the gene matches. The CDR3 sequence is CASNSRGRRYNEQFF. For the CDR3, the DNA is TGTGCCAGCAATTCCAGGGGGCGCAGGTACAATGAGCAGTTCTTC.

The rearrangement uses TRBV27 and TRBJ2-7, with a possible D match to TRBD1 (6 bases). CDR1 is MNHEY, CDR2 SMNVEV, per germline (reference sequence). This CDR3 comprises 15 residues. V was trimmed by 9 bases and J by 4 bases, leaving 22 bases between them. Here the CDR3 DNA reads TGTGCCAGTAGGTCCATAAGGGGGAGCGGATACGAGCAGTACTTC. It codes for CASRSIRGSGYEQYF.

The J gene is TRBJ1-1, the V gene TRBV5-1; 9 nucleotides line up with TRBD1. The CDR3 sequence is 15 residues long. Trimming cost V 2 bases and J 6 bases; bases outside gene matches: 8. CDR1 SGHRS and CDR2 YFSETQ come from the germline V gene. The CDR3 spells CASSLKGQGGSEAFF. DNA of the CDR3: TGCGCCAGCAGCTTAAAGGGACAGGGAGGGTCTGAAGCTTTCTTT.

Comments on this clone: The DNA is left out, because the CDR3 cannot be placed on it with certainty; the CDR3 is given as TCRdb lists it. The V call is TRBV21-1, the J call TRBJ2-3; the table's D call, TRBD2, was not checked against the DNA. TRBV21-1 is listed as a pseudogene. The CDR3 is 18 amino acids long, termini counted. This CDR3 is CASSKRPRVGGGTDTQYF.

The chain carries TRBV24-1 and TRBJ2-1, with TRBD2 matching 10 bases. With 4 bases clipped from V and 9 bases from J, the junction kept 11 bases outside the gene matches. The CDR3 loop spans 16 amino acids. In germline, CDR1 is KGHDR, CDR2 SFDVKD. CDR3 residues: CATSDPALAGVGEQFF. Here the CDR3 DNA reads TGTGCCACCAGTGACCCGGCGCTAGCGGGGGTTGGTGAGCAGTTCTTC.

The rearrangement joins TRBV19 to TRBJ1-6, with 9 positions matching TRBD1. Per germline, CDR1 LNHDA and CDR2 SQIVND (reference sequence). V lost 3 bases and J lost 10; bases outside the gene matches: 4. This CDR3 is built from 14 residues. CDR3 sequence reads: CASSITGGESPLHF. The CDR3 DNA follows: TGTGCCAGTAGTATCACAGGGGGCGAATCACCCCTCCACTTT.